The 29 T cell receptor beta chains below were found in one sample sequenced in a study of blood T cell repertoires in COVID-19. The repertoire was sequenced with immunoSEQ multiplex PCR; TCRdb's copy has only in-frame clones and lacks some. The table records about 220,000 clones, about 83% of them present only once. Sequenced input: peripheral blood. These receptors were taken from a woman aged 40 to 50 with active or convalescent COVID-19.

Only a few counts were recorded for this clone. This chain links TRBV4-3 with TRBJ1-2, with D possibly matching TRBD1 (5 bases). Per the germline V gene, CDR1 is LGHNA and CDR2 is YSLEER. The CDR3 consists of 14 residues. V was cut by 0 bases and J by 6 bases, with 11 bases left in between. The CDR3 sequence is CASSQDKGLHGYTF. The DNA of the CDR3 is TGCGCCAGCAGCCAAGATAAGGGGCTGCATGGCTACACCTTC.

This clone was detected only once. This sequence joins TRBV27 and TRBJ2-1, with 9 bases fitting TRBD1. With 5 bases clipped from V and 6 bases from J, the junction kept 8 bases outside the gene matches. The germline gives CDR1 MNHEY, CDR2 SMNVEV (reference sequence). The CDR3 contains 15 residues. CDR3: CASSPVGQGSNEQFF. CDR3 DNA: TGTGCCAGCAGTCCCGTAGGACAGGGGAGCAATGAGCAGTTCTTC.

V and J are TRBV5-4 and TRBJ1-1; D remains unclear. Between the trimmed V and J ends, which lost 4 bases and 1 base, there was a span of 17 bases. Germline-derived CDR1 and CDR2 are SGHNT and YYREEE (reference sequence). The length of the CDR3 is 16 residues. The CDR3: CASSRGNGPQNTEAFF. CDR3 coding DNA: TGTGCCAGCAGCCGGGGAAACGGACCGCAGAACACTGAAGCTTTCTTT.

The chain links TRBV7-3 to TRBJ1-2; D call uncertain. Germline lookup yields CDR1 SGHTA and CDR2 FQGTGA. The ends were cut back, 6 bases at V and 4 bases at J, with 18 bases in the middle. The CDR3 extends over 15 amino acids. CDR3 coding DNA: TGTGCCAGCAGGTCTCAGGCGCAGGCGACCTATGGCTACACCTTC. Translation gives CASRSQAQATYGYTF.

V and J are TRBV12-5 and TRBJ1-3; 11 bases match TRBD1. CDR1 is LGHNT, CDR2 FRNRAP, per germline. The J segment lost 0 bases and the V segment lost 6 bases, leaving 10 bases of the junction unmatched. The CDR3 has 18 residues. The CDR3 region has the DNA TGTGCTAGTGGACTCAGGGACAGGGGGTTGTCCTCTGGAAACACCATATATTTT. Encoded protein: CASGLRDRGLSSGNTIYF.

The chain links TRBV30 to TRBJ1-2; D not resolved. This CDR3 contains 13 residues. V was cut by 4 bases and J by 7 bases, with 16 bases left in between. CDR1 and CDR2 (germline): GTSNPN, SVGIG (reference sequence). CDR3 sequence: CAWIGVFSPGYTF. CDR3 nucleotide sequence: TGTGCCTGGATCGGGGTTTTTAGCCCTGGCTACACCTTC.

The V and J genes are TRBV5-1 and TRBJ1-4; no definite D call. This CDR3 contains 12 residues. V gave up 7 bases and J gave up 5 bases, with 9 bases separating them. CDR1 is SGHRS and CDR2 is YFSETQ in the germline V gene. The CDR3 DNA follows: TGCGCCAGCCGGGAATTCAATGAAAAACTGTTTTTT. This gives the protein CASREFNEKLFF.

The chain recombines TRBV11-2 with TRBJ2-1; D is possibly TRBD2 (6 bases). V lost 4 bases to trimming and J lost 9 bases, with 7 bases between them. The CDR3 extends over 11 amino acids. Germline-derived CDR1 and CDR2 are SGHAT and FQNNGV. CDR3 bases: TGTGCCAGCAGCTACGGGGGTGAGCAGTTCTTC. Protein sequence: CASSYGGEQFF.

V is TRBV4-1 and J is TRBJ2-3, with D unresolved. Germline V gene sequence: CDR1 MGHRA, CDR2 YSYEKL. The CDR3 is made up of 16 amino acids. V lost 1 base, J lost 0 bases, and 11 bases lay in between. The CDR3 spells CASSQVNLVSTDTQYF. The CDR3, as DNA: TGCGCCAGCAGCCAAGTAAATCTAGTGAGCACAGATACGCAGTATTTT.

Details on this clone: The sample holds other DNA sequences that translate to the same CDR3. The chain links TRBV24-1 to TRBJ1-2; 9 positions agree with TRBD1. The germline CDR1 and CDR2 sequences are KGHDR and SFDVKD. The CDR3 extends over 12 amino acids. Trimming removed 12 bases from V and 6 bases from J; junction bases left unmatched: 7. CDR3 sequence reads: CAAATGGDGYTF. CDR3 bases: TGTGCCGCCGCAACAGGGGGCGATGGCTACACCTTC.

This clone has just one count. This sequence joins TRBV30 and TRBJ2-1, with D maybe TRBD1 (5 bases). The germline V gene encodes CDR1 GTSNPN and CDR2 SVGIG (reference sequence). The CDR3 runs 13 residues. V was pared by 1 base and J by 8 bases, with 12 bases between. For the CDR3, the DNA is TGTGCCTGGAGTGGAGGCCTCAGGGATGAGCAGTTCTTC. It is translated as CAWSGGLRDEQFF.

The V and J genes are TRBV28 and TRBJ2-3; D perhaps matches TRBD2 (6 bases). V was cut by 6 bases and J by 0 bases, with 25 bases left in between. This CDR3 has 19 amino acids. The germline gives CDR1 MDHEN, CDR2 SYDVKM. The CDR3 loop is CASSWPGRSGGASTDTQYF. In nucleotides, the CDR3 is TGTGCCAGCAGCTGGCCCGGACGGAGCGGAGGGGCGAGCACAGATACGCAGTATTTT. Full variable domain (missing parts from reference TRBV28 and TRBJ2-3): DVKVTQSSRYLVKRTGEKVFLECVQDMDHENMFWYRQDPGLGLRLIYFSYDVKMKEKGDIPEGYSVSREKKERFSLILESASTNQTSMYLCASSWPGRSGGASTDTQYFGPGTRLTVL.

The V call is TRBV19, the J call TRBJ1-5; D uncertain. Germline V gene sequence: CDR1 LNHDA, CDR2 SQIVND (reference sequence). The CDR3 contains 14 residues. The ends were cut back, 7 bases at V and 8 bases at J, with 18 bases in the middle. The CDR3 reads CASKKGVAREPQHF. In DNA form, the CDR3 reads TGTGCCAGTAAAAAAGGCGTAGCGCGGGAGCCCCAGCATTTT.

There are a few counts of this clone. The limits of the CDR3 on the DNA are not certain, so only TCRdb's listed CDR3 is given. This chain's CDR3 is CASSSSRGGFADTQYF. The chain recombines TRBV6-2 or TRBV6-3 with TRBJ2-3; no check of the table's D call, TRBD2, against the DNA was made. The CDR3 has 16 residues if both end residues are counted. CDR1 and CDR2 (germline): MNHEY, SVGEGT.

The chain combines TRBV4-2 with TRBJ2-1; 9 nucleotides line up with TRBD1. The CDR3 covers 14 residues. V was pared by 3 bases and J by 8 bases, with 5 bases of the junction left unmatched. Per germline, CDR1 LGHNA and CDR2 YNFKEQ. CDR3 in DNA: TGTGCCAGCAGCCAGGGGACAGGGAGGGATGAGCAGTTCTTC. This encodes CASSQGTGRDEQFF.

The chain carries TRBV30 and TRBJ1-6; D is unclear. Per the germline V gene, CDR1 is GTSNPN and CDR2 is SVGIG (reference sequence). The CDR3 sequence is 19 residues long. The germline V and J ends were trimmed by 3 bases and 0 bases, with 21 bases remaining between them. The CDR3 coding sequence is TGTGCCTGGAGGGCCGGTCTTGGACGGGGAACCTCCTATAATTCACCCCTCCACTTT. This encodes CAWRAGLGRGTSYNSPLHF. Full variable domain (missing parts from reference TRBV30 and TRBJ1-6): SQTIHQWPATLVQPVGSPLSLECTVEGTSNPNLYWYRQAAGRGLQLLFYSVGIGQISSEVPQNLSASRPQDRQFILSSKKLLLSDSGFYLCAWRAGLGRGTSYNSPLHFGNGTRLTVT.

DNA for the CDR3: TGTGCCAGCAGCGTAGTAGGGGATAATTCACCCCTCCACTTT. Encoded protein: CASSVVGDNSPLHF. The chain employs TRBV9 and TRBJ1-6; D might be TRBD1 (5 bases). V shed 0 bases and J shed 5 bases, with 6 bases lying between them. Germline-derived CDR1 and CDR2 are SGDLS and YYNGEE. The CDR3 loop spans 14 amino acids.

The CDR3 sequence is CASSQGRGENTEAFF. In DNA, the CDR3 is TGTGCCAGCAGCCAAGGCAGGGGGGAAAACACTGAAGCTTTCTTT. The genes are TRBV4-2 and TRBJ1-1; 7 bases are a match to TRBD1. Unmatched junction bases numbered 4, after V lost 1 base and J lost 2 bases. This CDR3 has 15 residues. Germline V gives CDR1 LGHNA, CDR2 YNFKEQ.

This chain joins TRBV5-4 and TRBJ2-3, with D perhaps TRBD2 (6 bases). Germline CDR1 and CDR2: SGHNT and YYREEE (reference sequence). The CDR3 has 16 amino acids. Between the trimmed V and J ends, which lost 0 bases and 0 bases, there was a span of 11 bases. CDR3: CASSLDLATSTDTQYF. CDR3 in DNA: TGTGCCAGCAGCTTGGACCTAGCGACTAGCACAGATACGCAGTATTTT.

The rearrangement uses TRBV5-5 and TRBJ1-5, with D unresolved. This CDR3 contains 14 residues. Trimming removed 1 base at V and 2 bases at J, with 7 bases between. CDR1 and CDR2 from the germline V gene are SGHKS and YYEKEE (reference sequence). The CDR3: CASSLFIGNQPQHF. CDR3 DNA: TGTGCCAGCAGCTTGTTTATTGGCAATCAGCCCCAGCATTTT. The variable domain in full, completed from reference TRBV5-5 and TRBJ1-5, reads DAGVTQSPTHLIKTRGQQVTLRCSPISGHKSVSWYQQVLGQGPQFIFQYYEKEERGRGNFPDRFSARQFPNYSSELNVNALLLGDSALYLCASSLFIGNQPQHFGDGTRLSIL.

V and J are TRBV11-2 and TRBJ1-1; D is unclear. The germline gives CDR1 SGHAT, CDR2 FQNNGV. Trimming removed 3 bases at V and 8 bases at J, with 13 bases between. This CDR3 is built from 13 residues. CDR3 residues: CASSLARSVEAFF. The DNA of the CDR3 is TGTGCCAGCAGCTTGGCCAGGTCCGTCGAAGCTTTCTTT.

This chain joins TRBV24-1 and TRBJ2-2, with TRBD1 identical over 10 bases. The CDR3 contains 14 residues. V lost 7 bases to trimming and J lost 4 bases; unmatched junction nucleotides: 2. Germline values: CDR1 KGHDR, CDR2 SFDVKD. The CDR3 DNA reads as TGTGCCACCAGCGACAGGGGGCTCACCGGGGAGCTGTTTTTT. This encodes CATSDRGLTGELFF.

V gene TRBV27 combines with J gene TRBJ1-2, with 7 bases identical to TRBD1. Trimming cost V 2 bases and J 1 base; bases outside gene matches: 4. CDR3 length: 15 amino acids. CDR1 and CDR2 from the germline V gene are MNHEY and SMNVEV (reference sequence). In nucleotides, the CDR3 is TGTGCCAGCAGTTTAGGGGACAGCTTTAACTATGGCTACACCTTC. It codes for CASSLGDSFNYGYTF.

The V and J genes are TRBV2 and TRBJ2-5; 10 bases agree with TRBD2. CDR1 SNHLY and CDR2 FYNNEI come from the germline V gene. This CDR3 is 14 amino acids long. Trimming removed 6 bases from V and 5 bases from J; junction bases left unmatched: 6. The CDR3 protein is CASSALAGVETQYF. Written as DNA, the CDR3 is TGTGCCAGCAGCGCGCTAGCGGGGGTCGAGACCCAGTACTTC.

The chain recombines TRBV19 with TRBJ2-1; TRBD2 agrees at 9 bases. With V trimmed by 3 bases and J by 2 bases, 5 bases remained unmatched. Germline CDR1 and CDR2: LNHDA and SQIVND (reference sequence). The CDR3 loop spans 16 amino acids. The CDR3: CASSIGTSFTYNEQFF. The CDR3 nucleotides read TGTGCCAGTAGTATCGGGACTAGCTTCACCTACAATGAGCAGTTCTTC.

In its sample, this clone was seen once. This chain joins TRBV25-1 and TRBJ1-3; no clear D gene. From germline, CDR1 is MGHDK and CDR2 SYGVNS. V shed 3 bases and J shed 4 bases, with 13 bases lying between them. The CDR3 is 15 amino acids. Here the CDR3 DNA reads TGTGCCAGCAGTGATCAGGCAGAAATCGGAAACACCATATATTTT. Its translation is CASSDQAEIGNTIYF.

The chain combines TRBV28 with TRBJ1-4; tentative D call: TRBD1 (5 bases). The germline V and J ends were trimmed by 5 bases and 2 bases, with 15 bases remaining between them. This CDR3 contains 16 residues. Germline loops: CDR1 MDHEN, CDR2 SYDVKM. The CDR3 protein is CASSEPRAPTNEKLFF. CDR3 bases: TGTGCCAGCAGTGAGCCCAGGGCCCCCACTAATGAAAAACTGTTTTTT.

This rearrangement joins TRBV10-3 to TRBJ2-7; 10 bases map to TRBD1. CDR1 is ENHRY and CDR2 is SYGVKD in the germline V gene. This CDR3 has 14 residues. V was clipped by 8 bases and J by 2 bases; unmatched bases: 6. The CDR3 DNA follows: TGTGCCATCTCTTCAGGACAGGGGGCCTACGAGCAGTACTTC. This gives the protein CAISSGQGAYEQYF.

This clone came up once. The V and J genes are TRBV28 and TRBJ1-1; possible D gene TRBD1, 5 bases. CDR3 length: 14 residues. Germline V gives CDR1 MDHEN, CDR2 SYDVKM. V was clipped by 3 bases and J by 3 bases, with 11 bases between them. This CDR3 reads CASSLGGVHTEAFF. CDR3 sequence (DNA): TGTGCCAGCAGTTTGGGAGGGGTGCACACTGAAGCTTTCTTT.